This section outlines one T cell receptor (beta chain) sequence together with its context. The sample belongs to a study of CD8 T cells in Susac syndrome. With random hexamers, roughly 0.5 to 1 ug RNA was reverse transcribed. One entry per CDR3 protein results from TCRdb running MiXCR on the immunoSEQ multiplex PCR reads. The repertoire holds approximately 80,000 distinct CDR3 sequences, with roughly 90% as singletons. Trimming pared 5 bases from V and 3 bases from J, leaving 11 bases between. CDR3 length: 13 residues. It was treatment-naive patients with stable or active relapsing-remitting disease who made up the multiple sclerosis controls.

The J gene is TRBJ2-7, the V gene TRBV12-3 or TRBV12-4; unclear D gene. This sequence originates from a human donor with multiple sclerosis. Sequenced material: CD8+ T cells from PBMCs. CDR3 DNA: TGTGCCAGCAGTCCGGCCACCAACTACGAGCAGTACTTC. As protein: CASSPATNYEQYF.